The 4 T cell receptor beta chains reported below all come from one sample, sequenced in a study of blood T cell repertoires in COVID-19. Sequenced by immunoSEQ multiplex PCR; TCRdb stores in-frame clones only, minus some. This repertoire shows roughly 68,000 clones, roughly 83% found once; its top ten account for roughly 18%. The sequenced material came from peripheral blood. The origin of the receptors is a woman aged 80 or over with acute or convalescent COVID-19.

The chain carries TRBV11-2 and TRBJ2-3; no clear D gene. Looked up from germline, CDR1 is SGHAT and CDR2 is FQNNGV. The CDR3 consists of 12 residues. V was clipped by 1 base and J by 6 bases, with 5 bases between them. This CDR3 reads CASSLGLDTQYF. The CDR3 DNA follows: TGTGCCAGCAGCTTAGGACTGGATACGCAGTATTTT.

The chain uses TRBV14 and TRBJ2-3; 10 positions match TRBD2. There are 18 residues in the CDR3. The V gene end was trimmed by 2 bases and the J gene end by 2 bases; junction bases not matched to a gene: 10. CDR1 is SGHDN, CDR2 FVKESK, per germline. The CDR3 loop is CASSQTSGIAEPTDTQYF. The CDR3 DNA follows: TGTGCCAGCAGCCAAACTAGCGGGATCGCCGAACCCACAGATACGCAGTATTTT.

This clone has only a few counts. The chain employs TRBV19 and TRBJ2-1, with TRBD2 matching over 9 bases. Germline CDR1 reads LNHDA; CDR2 reads SQIVND (reference sequence). V shed 5 bases and J 2 bases; nucleotides not matched to a gene: 7. CDR3 length equals 16 residues. CDR3 residues: CASSRLAGSTYNEQFF. CDR3 in DNA: TGTGCCAGTAGTCGTCTAGCGGGAAGTACCTACAATGAGCAGTTCTTC.

This clone was recorded a few times. This sequence joins TRBV29-1 and TRBJ1-5; 9 nucleotides match TRBD1. CDR1 SQVTM and CDR2 ANQGSEA come from the germline V gene. The V and J ends lost 5 bases and 6 bases, in that order; junction bases with no gene match: 8. CDR3 length equals 14 residues. CDR3 DNA sequence: TGCAGCGTTTGTACGGGACAGGGTGGTCAGCCCCAGCATTTT. It is translated as CSVCTGQGGQPQHF. The full variable domain, in which reference TRBV29-1 and TRBJ1-5 provide the parts outside the CDR3, is SAVISQKPSRDICQRGTSLTIQCQVDSQVTMMFWYRQQPGQSLTLIATANQGSEATYESGFVIDKFPISRPNLTFSTLTVSNMSPEDSSIYLCSVCTGQGGQPQHFGDGTRLSIL.